This entry lists 27 T cell receptor beta chains sequenced from one sample in a study of blood T cell repertoires in COVID-19. Assay used: immunoSEQ multiplex PCR; TCRdb lists only in-frame clones, some missing. The sample includes tens of thousands of clones, over 80% seen only once; the top ten take around 27%. The specimen was peripheral blood. These receptors originate from a woman older than 75 with acute or convalescent COVID-19.

A few counts support this clone. This rearrangement joins TRBV6-1 to TRBJ1-5; TRBD1 matches 7 bases. CDR3 length: 15 amino acids. CDR1 is MNHNS and CDR2 is SASEGT in the germline V gene. After removal of 1 base from V and 5 bases from J, the junction contained 5 bases not matched to a gene. In nucleotides, the CDR3 is TGTGCCAGCAGTGAAGGGGGACAGCCTTATCAGCCCCAGCATTTT. This encodes CASSEGGQPYQPQHF.

The chain joins TRBV6-6 to TRBJ2-1, with 12 bases identical to TRBD2. Germline assignment: CDR1 MNHNY and CDR2 SVGAGI (reference sequence). V shed 6 bases and J 6 bases; nucleotides not matched to a gene: 6. The CDR3 length is 15 residues. The CDR3 here is CASRNPGLAGNEQFF. CDR3 DNA sequence: TGTGCCAGCAGGAACCCGGGACTAGCGGGCAATGAGCAGTTCTTC.

This clone was observed many times. This chain's CDR3 is CASSQVTGAGNTIYF. CDR3 coding DNA: TGTGCCAGCAGCCAAGTTACAGGGGCTGGAAACACCATATATTTT. The chain links TRBV4-2 to TRBJ1-3, with TRBD1 matching 7 bases. V was clipped by 1 base and J by 2 bases; unmatched bases: 2. This CDR3 is built from 15 residues. From germline, CDR1 is LGHNA and CDR2 YNFKEQ.

V gene TRBV7-9 combines with J gene TRBJ1-5; 9 bases match TRBD1. This CDR3 has 15 residues. V was clipped by 3 bases and J by 3 bases; unmatched bases: 3. Per germline, CDR1 SEHNR and CDR2 FQNEAQ (reference sequence). The CDR3 loop is CASSFTGGLNQPQHF. CDR3 in DNA: TGTGCCAGCAGCTTTACAGGGGGCCTCAATCAGCCCCAGCATTTT.

This rearrangement joins TRBV6-5 to TRBJ1-1; D is possibly TRBD1 (6 bases). The V gene's germline CDR1 is MNHEY and CDR2 SVGAGI. The CDR3 loop spans 14 amino acids. The germline V and J ends were trimmed by 2 bases and 2 bases, with 9 bases remaining between them. This chain's CDR3 is CASSYGQLNTEAFF. The CDR3 nucleotides are TGTGCCAGCAGTTACGGACAGTTAAACACTGAAGCTTTCTTT.

V is TRBV9 and J is TRBJ2-5, with TRBD1 matching over 8 bases. CDR1 is SGDLS and CDR2 is YYNGEE in the germline V gene. CDR3 length: 16 amino acids. V lost 2 bases and J lost 4; bases outside the gene matches: 10. CDR3 residues: CASSVGTGLEGETQYF. The CDR3 nucleotides are TGTGCCAGCAGCGTTGGGACAGGCCTAGAAGGAGAGACCCAGTACTTC.

This chain links TRBV4-3 with TRBJ2-7, with D perhaps matching TRBD2 (6 bases). V lost 0 bases, J lost 7 bases, and 10 bases lay in between. The germline gives CDR1 LGHNA, CDR2 YSLEER. CDR3 length: 13 residues. As DNA, the CDR3 is TGCGCCAGCAGCCAAGAACCTCGGGGGGAGCAGTACTTC. It codes for CASSQEPRGEQYF.

The rearrangement uses TRBV12-5 and TRBJ2-2, with 7 positions matching TRBD2. The CDR3 has 16 amino acids. Losses at the gene ends were 1 base for V and 6 bases for J; bases not matched to a gene: 8. Germline V CDR1 and CDR2: LGHNT, FRNRAP. This CDR3 reads CASGLGSSGYPGELFF. CDR3 DNA: TGTGCTAGTGGTTTGGGGTCTAGCGGATATCCCGGGGAGCTGTTTTTT.

The chain recombines TRBV6-6 with TRBJ2-2; D is unresolved. V was shortened by 5 bases and J by 0 bases, with 10 bases between the two germline ends. Per germline, CDR1 MNHNY and CDR2 SVGAGI (reference sequence). CDR3 length: 15 residues. The CDR3: CASSPSAPNTGELFF. The CDR3 bases are TGTGCCAGCAGTCCCTCCGCGCCGAACACCGGGGAGCTGTTTTTT.

The V and J genes are TRBV6-4 and TRBJ2-7; no clear D. Trimming took off 5 bases at V and 5 bases at J, with 16 bases between the two ends. In germline, CDR1 is MRHNA, CDR2 SNTAGT. The CDR3 has 14 residues. The CDR3 spells CASSFLKEINEQYF. CDR3 nucleotides: TGTGCCAGCAGTTTCCTCAAGGAGATAAACGAGCAGTACTTC.

V is TRBV3-1 (or the pseudogene TRBV3-2) and J is TRBJ2-3; 7 bases match TRBD2. Germline trimming cut 5 bases from V and 8 bases from J; bases unmatched to any gene: 4. Germline V lookup: CDR1 LGHDT, CDR2 YNNKEL (reference sequence). The CDR3 contains 12 residues. CDR3 in amino acids: CASSAAGSTQYF. The CDR3 DNA sequence: TGTGCCAGCAGCGCAGCGGGAAGTACGCAGTATTTT.

The chain uses TRBV29-1 and TRBJ2-7; 10 bases are a match to TRBD2. Germline trimming cut 7 bases from V and 6 bases from J; bases unmatched to any gene: 12. The CDR3 loop spans 14 amino acids. CDR1 is SQVTM, CDR2 ANQGSEA, per germline. CDR3 nucleotides: TGCAGCGCCGTGAGGGCTAGCGGGAGTGCCGAGCAGTACTTC. Translating gives CSAVRASGSAEQYF.

CDR3 protein: CASSQGENSNQPQHF. Written as DNA, the CDR3 is TGCGCCAGCAGCCAAGGAGAAAATAGCAATCAGCCCCAGCATTTT. V usage is TRBV4-1 and J usage is TRBJ1-5; D gene unclear. V was shortened by 1 base and J by 0 bases, with 7 bases between the two germline ends. CDR1 and CDR2 (germline): MGHRA, YSYEKL. This CDR3 region has 15 residues.

V is TRBV27 and J is TRBJ2-5; D is possibly TRBD2 (6 bases). Germline V gene sequence: CDR1 MNHEY, CDR2 SMNVEV (reference sequence). V was cut by 5 bases and J by 4 bases, with 11 bases left in between. The CDR3 totals 13 residues. CDR3 coding DNA: TGTGCCAGCAGTCCCTCCGGGAGAGAGACCCAGTACTTC. Translated, it gives CASSPSGRETQYF.

This chain joins TRBV7-2 and TRBJ2-7; TRBD1 matches 8 bases. The length of the CDR3 is 13 residues. CDR1 SGHTA and CDR2 FQGNSA come from the germline V gene. Trimming removed 4 bases from V and 7 bases from J; junction bases left unmatched: 6. The CDR3: CASSYDRGKEQYF. The DNA of the CDR3 is TGTGCCAGCAGCTACGACAGGGGAAAAGAGCAGTACTTC.

The V gene is TRBV9, the J gene TRBJ2-7; TRBD2 agrees at 9 bases. The CDR3 sequence is 15 residues long. CDR1 SGDLS and CDR2 YYNGEE come from the germline V gene. Trimming took 0 bases from V and 4 from J; bases not matched to a gene: 5. DNA for the CDR3: TGTGCCAGCAGCGTAGGGACTAGCGCGTTTTACGAGCAGTACTTC. Its translation is CASSVGTSAFYEQYF.

Only one count was recorded for this clone. The rearrangement links TRBV19 to TRBJ1-3; 8 bases line up with TRBD1. Germline CDR1 LNHDA, CDR2 SQIVND (reference sequence). J was trimmed by 1 base and V by 8 bases; bases with no gene match: 4. The CDR3 sequence is 14 residues long. CDR3 sequence reads: CASQTGASGNTIYF. The CDR3 DNA follows: TGTGCCAGTCAGACAGGGGCGTCTGGAAACACCATATATTTT. The variable domain in full, with the rest retrieved from reference TRBV19 and TRBJ1-3, is DGGITQSPKYLFRKEGQNVTLSCEQNLNHDAMYWYRQDPGQGLRLIYYSQIVNDFQKGDIAEGYSVSREKKESFPLTVTSAQKNPTAFYLCASQTGASGNTIYFGEGSWLTVV.

V usage is TRBV7-9 and J usage is TRBJ2-1; perhaps TRBD1 as D (5 bases). The CDR3 is 15 residues long. With 1 base removed from V and 0 bases from J, the gap between germline ends came to 7 bases. Per germline, CDR1 SEHNR and CDR2 FQNEAQ (reference sequence). The CDR3 DNA sequence: TGTGCCAGCAGCTTAGAAGGGGCCTCCTACAATGAGCAGTTCTTC. Encoded protein: CASSLEGASYNEQFF.

The V gene is TRBV14, the J gene TRBJ2-7, with 8 bases lining up with TRBD2. Germline CDR1 is SGHDN and CDR2 is FVKESK. This CDR3 has 17 amino acids. J was trimmed by 0 bases and V by 4 bases; bases with no gene match: 11. The DNA of the CDR3 is TGTGCCAGCAGCCTAAGGGCTAGCGGGTTCGCCTCCTACGAGCAGTACTTC. Residues: CASSLRASGFASYEQYF.

V is TRBV6-4 and J is TRBJ2-3; 9 bases agree with TRBD2. CDR1 MRHNA and CDR2 SNTAGT come from the germline V gene. The CDR3 consists of 13 residues. J lost 9 bases, V lost 2 bases, and 3 bases had no gene match. The CDR3 reads CASSDGAGGTQYF. CDR3 DNA sequence: TGTGCCAGCAGTGACGGGGCGGGAGGGACGCAGTATTTT.

The rearrangement links TRBV3-1 (or the pseudogene TRBV3-2) to TRBJ2-2, with TRBD1 identical over 7 bases. V gave up 6 bases and J gave up 7 bases; unmatched junction bases: 11. This CDR3 region has 15 residues. The germline V gene encodes CDR1 LGHDT and CDR2 YNNKEL (reference sequence). The CDR3 region has the DNA TGTGCCAGCAGTCCCCCCAGGGGGAATGGCGGGGAGCTGTTTTTT. Translating it yields CASSPPRGNGGELFF.

The chain recombines TRBV12-3 or TRBV12-4 with TRBJ1-2; TRBD1 might be the D (5 bases). The V and J ends lost 1 base and 7 bases respectively, with 10 bases between them. CDR3 length: 13 amino acids. The DNA of the CDR3 is TGTGCCAGCAGTTTAGGGCAGGGTACTGGCTACACCTTC. This sequence encodes CASSLGQGTGYTF.

The chain couples TRBV5-1 to TRBJ2-5; 15 nucleotides agree with TRBD2. V trimming: 5 bases; J trimming: 0 bases; junction bases outside the gene matches: 5. This CDR3 contains 17 residues. CDR1 SGHRS and CDR2 YFSETQ come from the germline V gene. As DNA, the CDR3 is TGCGCCAGCAGATCAGGACTAGCGGGAGGGTACCAAGAGACCCAGTACTTC. Its protein is CASRSGLAGGYQETQYF.

The V call is TRBV3-1 (or the pseudogene TRBV3-2), the J call TRBJ2-1; no clear D. The CDR3 extends over 12 amino acids. Germline V lookup: CDR1 LGHDT, CDR2 YNNKEL (reference sequence). Deletions cut 0 bases from V and 8 bases from J, with 5 bases between. This CDR3 is CASSQDRDEQFF. The CDR3 nucleotides read TGTGCCAGCAGCCAAGATCGTGATGAGCAGTTCTTC.

The chain combines TRBV5-1 with TRBJ2-3; weak D call: TRBD1 (5 bases). The CDR3 is 13 amino acids. V gave up 6 bases and J gave up 5 bases, with 13 bases separating them. Germline CDR1 reads SGHRS; CDR2 reads YFSETQ. The CDR3 region is CASMQGVEDTQYF. As DNA, the CDR3 is TGCGCCAGCATGCAGGGTGTTGAAGATACGCAGTATTTT. Combining the CDR3 with reference TRBV5-1 and TRBJ2-3 gives the whole variable domain KAGVTQTPRYLIKTRGQQVTLSCSPISGHRSVSWYQQTPGQGLQFLFEYFSETQRNKGNFPGRFSGRQFSNSRSEMNVSTLELGDSALYLCASMQGVEDTQYFGPGTRLTVL.

This rearrangement joins TRBV12-5 to TRBJ2-1; perhaps TRBD1 as D (6 bases). This CDR3 has 15 amino acids. V lost 3 bases and J 7 bases, leaving 16 bases between the germline ends. CDR1 LGHNT and CDR2 FRNRAP come from the germline V gene. The CDR3 sequence is CASGFIPTGKNEQFF. Here the CDR3 DNA reads TGTGCTAGTGGTTTTATCCCCACAGGGAAAAATGAGCAGTTCTTC.

The chain combines TRBV6-2 or TRBV6-3 with TRBJ2-2; no definite D call. The CDR3 totals 15 residues. With 1 base removed from V and 1 base from J, the gap between germline ends came to 7 bases. In germline, CDR1 is MNHEY, CDR2 SVGEGT. The CDR3 nucleotides read TGTGCCAGCAGTTACTATAGCAGGAACACCGGGGAGCTGTTTTTT. Protein product: CASSYYSRNTGELFF.